This TCR beta chain was captured by sequencing in a study of T-cell memory formation after mild COVID-19. The wider study: Largely, TCR clusters stayed within a single donor. General study findings and limits: Among clones contracting day 15 to 85, CD4/CD8 was balanced, whereas later expanders leaned CD4+.

To note about this clonotype: What it binds is not known.

Trimming at V came to 4 bases and at J to 9 bases, leaving 11 bases not matched to a gene. The CDR3 extends over 15 amino acids. TCRdb redid the calling of the 5' RACE reads with MiXCR, one entry per CDR3 protein. In the table there are more than 150,000 distinct CDR3 sequences, about a fifth of which are singletons. The chain carries TRBV12-3 or TRBV12-4 and TRBJ1-4, with TRBD1 matching 7 bases. The specimen sequenced was PBMCs or a T cell subset sorted from them (not recorded which). The sequence came from an adult woman who had mild COVID-19 (a few samples of this study predate the infection). Cell type and time point are not known. The chain's CDR3 is CASSSGDSHPKKLFF. The CDR3 region has the DNA TGTGCCAGCAGTTCCGGGGACAGTCACCCGAAAAAACTGTTTTTT.